This T cell receptor (beta chain) stems from a study of T cell repertoires in cytomegalovirus infection. Study at large: Public TCR beta signatures marked donors with CMV infection and the matching HLA. Study-level results: Ex vivo, HLA-C-restricted CMV-specific TCR beta clonotypes prevailed over the rest of the response. Cumulative frequency (of public TCR beta family members) identified carriers of CMV plus the relevant HLA.

The table lists this clonotype with many counts. Antigen unknown. MiXCR, applied by TCRdb to the reads, yields one record per CDR3 protein. The table lists 150,000 to 200,000 distinct CDR3 sequences, approximately 19% of them singletons. The sequencing input was PBMCs. This sequence was found in a human donor in good health (CMV status not recorded). Some clones in this sample may be carry-over from other donors' samples.

As DNA, the CDR3 is TGTGCCAGCCCGGGGGGGAGGCAAGCCTACGGGGAGACCCAGTACTTC. Its protein is CASPGGRQAYGETQYF. This chain uses TRBV7-2 with TRBJ2-5, with 8 bases matching TRBD2. Unmatched junction bases numbered 16, after V lost 8 bases and J lost 5 bases. The germline V gene encodes CDR1 SGHTA and CDR2 FQGNSA. This CDR3 spans 16 amino acids.